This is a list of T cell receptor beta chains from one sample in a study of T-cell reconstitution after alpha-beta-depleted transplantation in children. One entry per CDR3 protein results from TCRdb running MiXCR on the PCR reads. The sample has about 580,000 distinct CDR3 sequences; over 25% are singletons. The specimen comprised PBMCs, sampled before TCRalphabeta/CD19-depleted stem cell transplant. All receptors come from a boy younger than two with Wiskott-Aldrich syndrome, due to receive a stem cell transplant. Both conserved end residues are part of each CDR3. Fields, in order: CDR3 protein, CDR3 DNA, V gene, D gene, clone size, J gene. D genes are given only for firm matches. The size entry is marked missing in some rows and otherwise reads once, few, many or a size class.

CDR3: CASSLNGCRLEAFF
DNA: TGTGCCAGCAGCCTTAACGGGTGCCGACTTGAAGCTTTCTTT
V: TRBV7-9
D: -
size: few
J: TRBJ1-1

CDR3: CASSPPGTETQYF
DNA: TGTGCCAGCAGTCCCCCAGGGACGGAGACCCAGTACTTC
V: TRBV12-3/TRBV12-4
D: -
size: -
J: TRBJ2-5

CDR3: CASSPLGYGGEQYF
DNA: TGTGCCAGCAGCCCCCTAGGGTACGGGGGCGAGCAGTACTTC
V: TRBV3-1
D: -
size: few
J: TRBJ2-7

CDR3: CASSSLLDEQFF
DNA: TGCGCCAGCAGCTCACTGCTGGATGAGCAGTTCTTC
V: TRBV5-1
D: -
size: -
J: TRBJ2-1

CDR3: CASSQLAGVLPFGTDTQYF
DNA: TGCGCCAGCAGCCAACTAGCGGGAGTGTTACCGTTCGGCACAGATACGCAGTATTTT
V: TRBV5-1
D: TRBD2
size: -
J: TRBJ2-3

CDR3: CSVEDRDKALETQYF
DNA: TGCAGCGTCGAAGACAGGGACAAGGCGTTGGAGACCCAGTACTTC
V: TRBV29-1
D: TRBD1
size: -
J: TRBJ2-5

CDR3: CSVDVQGVSGIQYF
DNA: TGCAGCGTTGATGTCCAGGGGGTTAGTGGCATTCAGTACTTC
V: TRBV29-1
D: TRBD1
size: few
J: TRBJ2-4

CDR3: CASSSLSSAGSYNEQFF
DNA: TGTGCCAGCAGCTCCCTATCCTCGGCTGGCTCCTACAATGAGCAGTTCTTC
V: TRBV28
D: -
size: -
J: TRBJ2-1

CDR3: CASSRTLAGGSGELFF
DNA: TGTGCCAGCAGCCGTACTCTAGCGGGAGGCTCCGGGGAGCTGTTTTTT
V: TRBV3-1
D: TRBD2
size: -
J: TRBJ2-2

CDR3: CASSVAGQMNTGELFF
DNA: TGTGCCAGCAGTGTAGCAGGGCAAATGAACACCGGGGAGCTGTTTTTT
V: TRBV2
D: -
size: -
J: TRBJ2-2

CDR3: CASSSRDQETQYF
DNA: TGTGCCAGCAGCTCCCGAGACCAAGAGACCCAGTACTTC
V: TRBV5-6
D: -
size: -
J: TRBJ2-5

CDR3: CSVSGLAHDAGDTQYF
DNA: TGCAGCGTTTCCGGACTAGCTCACGATGCGGGAGATACGCAGTATTTT
V: TRBV29-1
D: TRBD2
size: -
J: TRBJ2-3

CDR3: CSARGLSNTGELFF
DNA: TGCAGTGCTAGGGGGTTATCGAACACCGGGGAGCTGTTTTTT
V: TRBV20-1
D: -
size: -
J: TRBJ2-2